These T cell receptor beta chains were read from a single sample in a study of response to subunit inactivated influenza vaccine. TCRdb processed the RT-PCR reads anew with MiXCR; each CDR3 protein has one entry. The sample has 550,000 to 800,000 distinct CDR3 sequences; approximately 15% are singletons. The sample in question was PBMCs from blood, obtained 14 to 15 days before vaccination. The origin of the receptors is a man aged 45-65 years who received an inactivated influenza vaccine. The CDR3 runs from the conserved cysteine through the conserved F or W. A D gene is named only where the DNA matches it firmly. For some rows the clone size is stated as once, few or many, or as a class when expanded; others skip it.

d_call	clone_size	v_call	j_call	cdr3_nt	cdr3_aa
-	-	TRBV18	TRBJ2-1	TGTGCCAGCTCACCTCCGACAGGCCGCAATGAGCAGTTCTTC	CASSPPTGRNEQFF
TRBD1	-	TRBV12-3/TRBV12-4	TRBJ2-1	TGTGCCAGCAGTGCGGACAGGGGGAAGAATGAGCAGTTCTTC	CASSADRGKNEQFF
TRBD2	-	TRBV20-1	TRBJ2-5	TGCAGTGCGACCCTCCTAGCGGCCAGGGAGACCCAGTACTTC	CSATLLAARETQYF
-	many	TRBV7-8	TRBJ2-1	TGTGCCAGCAGCTTAGCGGGTCTCGGACAGAGCTCCTACAATGAGCAGTTCTTC	CASSLAGLGQSSYNEQFF
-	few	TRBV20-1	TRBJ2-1	TGCAGTGCTACCCCTCCATATACCACCTCCTACAATGAGCAGTTCTTC	CSATPPYTTSYNEQFF
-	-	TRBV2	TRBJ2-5	TGTGCCAGCAGCCTTACAGACCATCTGAGCGGGACCCAGTACTTC	CASSLTDHLSGTQYF
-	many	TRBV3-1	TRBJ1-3	TGTGCCAGCAGCCGGTGGACAGCCTCTGGAAACACCATATATTTT	CASSRWTASGNTIYF
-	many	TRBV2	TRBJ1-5	TGTGCCAGCAGTGAAGCTCGGGAGAGGCCCCAGCATTTT	CASSEARERPQHF
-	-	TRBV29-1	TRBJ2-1	TGCAGCGTGTCGGGCCATGGGTGGAGTAATGAGCAGTTCTTC	CSVSGHGWSNEQFF
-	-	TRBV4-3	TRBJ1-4	TGCGCCAGCAGCCAATTGACCGGGGGGCTAACTAATGAAAAACTGTTTTTT	CASSQLTGGLTNEKLFF
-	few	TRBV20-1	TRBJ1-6	TGCAGTGCCCGCAGGGACTTTGGGAATTCACCCCTCCACTTT	CSARRDFGNSPLHF
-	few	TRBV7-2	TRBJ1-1	TGTGCCAGCAGCTTAAGATCCTTGAACACTGAAGCTTTCTTT	CASSLRSLNTEAFF
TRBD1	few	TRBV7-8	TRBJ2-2	TGTGCCAGCGCCCTTGGGACAGTAAACACCGGGGAGCTGTTTTTT	CASALGTVNTGELFF
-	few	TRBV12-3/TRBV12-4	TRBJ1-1	TGTGCCAGCACTTCCCTTGGTACTGAAGCTTTCTTT	CASTSLGTEAFF
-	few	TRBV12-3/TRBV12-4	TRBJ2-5	TGTGCCAGCAGTTTAGTTGCTATTCGGGGGGCAGAGACCCAGTACTTC	CASSLVAIRGAETQYF
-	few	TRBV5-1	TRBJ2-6	TGCGCCAGCCACGAGCCTGGGGCCAACGTCCTGACTTTC	CASHEPGANVLTF
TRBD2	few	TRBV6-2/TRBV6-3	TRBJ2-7	TGTGCCAGCAGATTCCAGCTAGCGGCGAGCTCCTACGAGCAGTACTTC	CASRFQLAASSYEQYF
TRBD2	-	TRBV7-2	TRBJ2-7	TGTGCCAGCAGCCCCACGGGACTACTATCCTCCTACGAGCAGTACTTC	CASSPTGLLSSYEQYF
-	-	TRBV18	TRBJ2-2	TGTGCCAGCTCACCTCGTGGGGGCGCCGATACCGGGGAGCTGTTTTTT	CASSPRGGADTGELFF
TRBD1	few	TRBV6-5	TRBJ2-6	TGTGCCAGCAGTTATGGGCAGGGGGCATCTGGGGCCAACGTCCTGACTTTC	CASSYGQGASGANVLTF
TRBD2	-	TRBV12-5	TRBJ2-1	TGTGCTAGTGGTTTGGGGACTAGTTTGCGCTACAATGAGCAGTTCTTC	CASGLGTSLRYNEQFF
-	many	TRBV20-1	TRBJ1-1	TGCAGTGGGTCGGACGGCCGATATGCAGCTTTCTTT	CSGSDGRYAAFF
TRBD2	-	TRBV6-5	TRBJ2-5	TGTGCCAGCAGTTCTCTTAAATCGCCGGCGGGAGCAGAGACCCAGTACTTC	CASSSLKSPAGAETQYF
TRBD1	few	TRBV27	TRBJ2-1	TGTGCCAGCAGTCTCTCGACAGGGGCATGGGATGAGCAGTTCTTC	CASSLSTGAWDEQFF
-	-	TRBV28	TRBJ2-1	TGTGCCAGCAGTCATGGGCGAGGGTCCTACAATGAGCAGTTCTTC	CASSHGRGSYNEQFF
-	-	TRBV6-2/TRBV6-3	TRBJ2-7	TGTGCCAGCAGTTACACGGGATTCGAGCAGTACTTC	CASSYTGFEQYF
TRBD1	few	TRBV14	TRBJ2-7	TGTGCCAGCAGCCAGGGACCCGGGACAGCAACCTACGAGCAGTACTTC	CASSQGPGTATYEQYF
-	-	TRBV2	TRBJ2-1	TGTGCCAGCAGTGAAGACAGGTCCTCCTACAATGAGCAGTTCTTC	CASSEDRSSYNEQFF
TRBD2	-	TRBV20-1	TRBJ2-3	TGCAGTGCTAGACTTCCTAGCGGGGGACCAGATACGCAGTATTTT	CSARLPSGGPDTQYF
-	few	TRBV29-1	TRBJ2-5	TGCAGCGTCTCCCCCGAGGTCCAAGAGACCCAGTACTTC	CSVSPEVQETQYF
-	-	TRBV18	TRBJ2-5	TGTGCCAGCTCACCACCGGGACGGACCAGTAAAGTAGAGACCCAGTACTTC	CASSPPGRTSKVETQYF
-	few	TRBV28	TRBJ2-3	TGTGCCAGCAGTTTTGTAGCCGGGGTTCGACGCACAGATACGCAGTATTTT	CASSFVAGVRRTDTQYF
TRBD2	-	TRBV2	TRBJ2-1	TGTGCCAGCAGTGCCGGGGGGGCAGGAAATGAGCAGTTCTTC	CASSAGGAGNEQFF
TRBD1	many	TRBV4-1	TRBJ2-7	TGCGCCAGCAGCTTACCTGACAGGGGGGAAACCTACGAGCAGTACTTC	CASSLPDRGETYEQYF
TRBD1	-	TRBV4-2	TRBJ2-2	TGTGCCAGCAGCCCCTCGGGACAGTTCGCCGGGGAGCTGTTTTTT	CASSPSGQFAGELFF
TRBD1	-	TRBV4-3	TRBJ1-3	TGCGCCAGCAGCCAAGATCTCGACAGGGGAACTGGAAACACCATATATTTT	CASSQDLDRGTGNTIYF
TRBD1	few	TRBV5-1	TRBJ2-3	TGCGCCAGCAGCTACGGGACAGGGGAGGATACGCAGTATTTT	CASSYGTGEDTQYF
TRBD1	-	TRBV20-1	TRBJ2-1	TGCAGTGCTAGGGCCAGGGGGTCAGGGTCCTACAATGAGCAGTTCTTC	CSARARGSGSYNEQFF